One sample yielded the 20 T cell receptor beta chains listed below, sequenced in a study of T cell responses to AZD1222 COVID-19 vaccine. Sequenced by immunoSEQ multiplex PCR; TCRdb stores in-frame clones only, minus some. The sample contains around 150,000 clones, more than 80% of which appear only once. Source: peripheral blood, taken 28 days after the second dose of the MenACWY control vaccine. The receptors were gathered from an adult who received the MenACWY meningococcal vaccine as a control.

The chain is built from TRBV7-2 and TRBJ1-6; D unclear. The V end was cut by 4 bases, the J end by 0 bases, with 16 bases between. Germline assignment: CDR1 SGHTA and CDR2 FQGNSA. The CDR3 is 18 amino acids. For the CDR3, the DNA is TGTGCCAGCAGCTCCCCACCCGGAAGCAGCTCCTATAATTCACCCCTCCACTTT. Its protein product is CASSSPPGSSSYNSPLHF. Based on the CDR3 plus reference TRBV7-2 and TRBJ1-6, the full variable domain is GAGVSQSPSNKVTEKGKDVELRCDPISGHTALYWYRQSLGQGLEFLIYFQGNSAPDKSGLPSDRFSAERTGGSVSTLTIQRTQQEDSAVYLCASSSPPGSSSYNSPLHFGNGTRLTVT.

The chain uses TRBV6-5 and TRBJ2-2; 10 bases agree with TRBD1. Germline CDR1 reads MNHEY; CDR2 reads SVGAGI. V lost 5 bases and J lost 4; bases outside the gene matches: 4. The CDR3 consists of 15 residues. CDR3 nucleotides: TGTGCCAGCAGTCCCGGGACAGGGGTCACCGGGGAGCTGTTTTTT. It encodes CASSPGTGVTGELFF.

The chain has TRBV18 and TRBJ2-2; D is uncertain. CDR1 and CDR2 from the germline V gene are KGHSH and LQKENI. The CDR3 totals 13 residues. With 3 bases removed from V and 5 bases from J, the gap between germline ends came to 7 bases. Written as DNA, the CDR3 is TGTGCCAGCTCACCCTTCGGGACCGGGGAGCTGTTTTTT. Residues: CASSPFGTGELFF.

CDR3 residues: CAWDRSYNSPLHF. The CDR3 region has the DNA TGTGCCTGGGATCGCTCCTATAATTCACCCCTCCACTTT. The chain has TRBV30 and TRBJ1-6; D is unresolved. Germline V lookup: CDR1 GTSNPN, CDR2 SVGIG (reference sequence). Between the trimmed V and J ends, which lost 5 bases and 0 bases, there was a span of 5 bases. The CDR3 length is 13 residues. Using reference TRBV30 and TRBJ1-6 for the parts outside the CDR3, the full variable domain is SQTIHQWPATLVQPVGSPLSLECTVEGTSNPNLYWYRQAAGRGLQLLFYSVGIGQISSEVPQNLSASRPQDRQFILSSKKLLLSDSGFYLCAWDRSYNSPLHFGNGTRLTVT.

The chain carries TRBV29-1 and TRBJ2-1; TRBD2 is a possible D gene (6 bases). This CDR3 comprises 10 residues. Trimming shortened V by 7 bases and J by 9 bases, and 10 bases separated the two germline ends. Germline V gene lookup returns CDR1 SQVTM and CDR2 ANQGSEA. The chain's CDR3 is CSERESEQFF. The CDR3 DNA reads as TGCAGCGAACGGGAGAGTGAGCAGTTCTTC.

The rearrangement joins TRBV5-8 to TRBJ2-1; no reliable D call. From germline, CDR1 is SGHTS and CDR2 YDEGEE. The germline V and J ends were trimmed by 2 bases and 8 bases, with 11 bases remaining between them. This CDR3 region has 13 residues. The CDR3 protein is CASSFKQSYEQFF. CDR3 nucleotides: TGTGCCAGCAGCTTTAAACAGAGCTATGAGCAGTTCTTC.

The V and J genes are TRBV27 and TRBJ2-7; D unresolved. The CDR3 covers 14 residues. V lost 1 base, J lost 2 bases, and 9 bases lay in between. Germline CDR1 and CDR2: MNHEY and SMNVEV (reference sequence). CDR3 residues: CASSLLGKPYEQYF. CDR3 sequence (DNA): TGTGCCAGCAGTTTATTAGGGAAACCCTACGAGCAGTACTTC.

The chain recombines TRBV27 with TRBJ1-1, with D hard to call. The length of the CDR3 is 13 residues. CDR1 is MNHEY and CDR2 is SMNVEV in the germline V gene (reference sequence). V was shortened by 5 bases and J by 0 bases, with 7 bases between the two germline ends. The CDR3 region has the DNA TGTGCCAGCAGTCTTTCGATGAACACTGAAGCTTTCTTT. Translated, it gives CASSLSMNTEAFF.

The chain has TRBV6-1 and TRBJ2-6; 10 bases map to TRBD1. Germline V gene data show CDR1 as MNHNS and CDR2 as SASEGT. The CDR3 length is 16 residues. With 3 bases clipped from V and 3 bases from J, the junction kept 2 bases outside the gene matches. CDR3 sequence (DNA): TGTGCCAGCAGTGAGGGACAGGGGTTTGGGGCCAACGTCCTGACTTTC. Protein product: CASSEGQGFGANVLTF.

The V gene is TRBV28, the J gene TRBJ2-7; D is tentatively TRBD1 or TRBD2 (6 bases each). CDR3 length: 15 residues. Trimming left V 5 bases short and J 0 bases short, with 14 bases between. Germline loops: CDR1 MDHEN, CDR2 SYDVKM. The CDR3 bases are TGTGCCAGCAGTCCAAGGGGGGACGGCTCCTACGAGCAGTACTTC. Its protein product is CASSPRGDGSYEQYF.

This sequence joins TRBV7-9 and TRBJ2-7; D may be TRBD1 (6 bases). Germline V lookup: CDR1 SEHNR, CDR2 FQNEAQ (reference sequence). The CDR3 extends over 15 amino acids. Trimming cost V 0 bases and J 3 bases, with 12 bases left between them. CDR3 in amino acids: CASSLAGNRVYEQYF. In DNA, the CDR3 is TGTGCCAGCAGCTTAGCGGGAAACAGGGTCTACGAGCAGTACTTC.

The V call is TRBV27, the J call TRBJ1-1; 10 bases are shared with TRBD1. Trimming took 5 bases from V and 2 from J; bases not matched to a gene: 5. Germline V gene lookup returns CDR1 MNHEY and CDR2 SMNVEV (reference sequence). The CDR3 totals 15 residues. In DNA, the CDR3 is TGTGCCAGCAGTCCGTGGGACAGGGGAAACACTGAAGCTTTCTTT. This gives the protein CASSPWDRGNTEAFF.

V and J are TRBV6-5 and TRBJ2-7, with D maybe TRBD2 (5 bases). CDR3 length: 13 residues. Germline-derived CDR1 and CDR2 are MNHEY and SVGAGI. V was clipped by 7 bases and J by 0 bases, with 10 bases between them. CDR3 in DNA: TGTGCCAGCACTGGACTCAACTCCTACGAGCAGTACTTC. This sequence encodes CASTGLNSYEQYF.

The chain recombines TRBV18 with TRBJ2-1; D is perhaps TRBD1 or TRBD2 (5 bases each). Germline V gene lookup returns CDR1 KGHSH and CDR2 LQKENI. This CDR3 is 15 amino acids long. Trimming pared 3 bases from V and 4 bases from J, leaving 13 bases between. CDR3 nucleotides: TGTGCCAGCTCACCGCAGGGACGGTCATACAATGAGCAGTTCTTC. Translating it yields CASSPQGRSYNEQFF.

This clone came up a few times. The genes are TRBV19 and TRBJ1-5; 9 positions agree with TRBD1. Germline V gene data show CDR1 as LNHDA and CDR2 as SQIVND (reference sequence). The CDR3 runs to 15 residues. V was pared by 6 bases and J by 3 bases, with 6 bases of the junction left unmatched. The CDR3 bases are TGTGCCAGTAGGGGGACAGGGTCCCCCAATCAGCCCCAGCATTTT. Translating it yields CASRGTGSPNQPQHF. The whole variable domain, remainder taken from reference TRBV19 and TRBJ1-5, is DGGITQSPKYLFRKEGQNVTLSCEQNLNHDAMYWYRQDPGQGLRLIYYSQIVNDFQKGDIAEGYSVSREKKESFPLTVTSAQKNPTAFYLCASRGTGSPNQPQHFGDGTRLSIL.

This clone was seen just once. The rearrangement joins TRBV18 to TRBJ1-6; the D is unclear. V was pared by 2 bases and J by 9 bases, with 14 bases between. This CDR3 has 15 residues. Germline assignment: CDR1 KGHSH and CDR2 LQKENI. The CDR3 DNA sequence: TGTGCCAGCTCACCAACCGTAGAAATTCTTTCACCCCTCCACTTT. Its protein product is CASSPTVEILSPLHF.

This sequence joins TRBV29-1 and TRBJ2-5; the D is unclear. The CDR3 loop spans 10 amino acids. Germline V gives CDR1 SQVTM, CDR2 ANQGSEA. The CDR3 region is CTVSQETQYF. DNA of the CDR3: TGCACCGTGAGCCAAGAGACCCAGTACTTC.

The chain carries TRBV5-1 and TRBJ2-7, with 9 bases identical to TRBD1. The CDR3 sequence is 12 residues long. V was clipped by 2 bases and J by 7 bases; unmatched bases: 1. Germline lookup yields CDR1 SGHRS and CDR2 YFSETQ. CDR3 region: CASSFGTGEQYF. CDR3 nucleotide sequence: TGCGCCAGCAGCTTCGGGACAGGGGAGCAGTACTTC.

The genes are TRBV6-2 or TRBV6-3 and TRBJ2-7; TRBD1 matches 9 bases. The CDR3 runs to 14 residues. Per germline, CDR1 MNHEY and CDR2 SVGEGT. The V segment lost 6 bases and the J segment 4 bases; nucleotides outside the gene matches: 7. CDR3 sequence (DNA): TGTGCCAGCAGCACGACAGGGGGAAAATACGAGCAGTACTTC. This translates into CASSTTGGKYEQYF.

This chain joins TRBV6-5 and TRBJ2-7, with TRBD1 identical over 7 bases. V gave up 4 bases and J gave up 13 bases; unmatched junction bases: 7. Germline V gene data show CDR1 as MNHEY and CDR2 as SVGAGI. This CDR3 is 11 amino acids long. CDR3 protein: CASSSKGALYF. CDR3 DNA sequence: TGTGCCAGCAGTTCAAAGGGGGCACTTTACTTC.